This T cell receptor beta chain is drawn from a study of T cells after yellow fever vaccination. Study at large: Some fractions had low cell numbers, and these were prepared with SMART-Seq v4 Ultra Low Input. Study-wide results and limits: Reappearance after the booster was seen for most primary-vaccination clones, at 95% to 97% CD4 and 75% to 90% CD8. Any FACS-sorted repertoire could hold abundant clonotypes that contaminate it from the bulk population. The secondary response showed a weaker magnitude and a faster peak, day 5 versus 15.

MiXCR, applied by TCRdb to the 5' RACE reads, yields one record per CDR3 protein. The table includes about 310,000 distinct CDR3 sequences, about 3.5% detected once. Germline CDR1 reads SEHNR; CDR2 reads FQNEAQ (reference sequence). This CDR3 is 16 amino acids long. To note about this clonotype: As yet, its antigen is unknown. At one of its ends the junction is not consistent with the germline gene, which may arise from a read error.

The TCR sequence derives from a man between 18 and 35 years old who received the YFV17D yellow fever vaccine. The chain couples TRBV7-9 to TRBJ2-2, with TRBD2 matching over 9 bases. Sequenced material: PBMCs, taken on the day of the yellow fever booster vaccination. Written as DNA, the CDR3 is TGTGCCAGCAACGTTATAGGACTAGCGAACCCCGGGGAGCTGTTTTTT. Protein product: CASNVIGLANPGELFF.